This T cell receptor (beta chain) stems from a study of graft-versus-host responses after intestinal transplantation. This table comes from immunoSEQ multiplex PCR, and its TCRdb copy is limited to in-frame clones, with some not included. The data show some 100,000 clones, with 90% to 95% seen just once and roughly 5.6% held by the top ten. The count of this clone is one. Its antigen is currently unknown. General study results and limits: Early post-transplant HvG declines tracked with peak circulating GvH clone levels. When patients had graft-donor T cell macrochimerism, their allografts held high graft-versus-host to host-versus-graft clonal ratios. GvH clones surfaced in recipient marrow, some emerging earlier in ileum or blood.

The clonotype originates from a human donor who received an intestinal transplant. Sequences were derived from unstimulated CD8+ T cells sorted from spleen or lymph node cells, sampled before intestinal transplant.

CDR3 nucleotide sequence: TGTGCCAGCAGCGCCACCACAGAACACTCTGGAAACACCATATATTTT. This translates into CASSATTEHSGNTIYF. The chain links TRBV9 to TRBJ1-3; no clear D. With 3 bases removed from V and 0 bases from J, the gap between germline ends came to 13 bases. The CDR3 has 16 residues. Per germline, CDR1 SGDLS and CDR2 YYNGEE.